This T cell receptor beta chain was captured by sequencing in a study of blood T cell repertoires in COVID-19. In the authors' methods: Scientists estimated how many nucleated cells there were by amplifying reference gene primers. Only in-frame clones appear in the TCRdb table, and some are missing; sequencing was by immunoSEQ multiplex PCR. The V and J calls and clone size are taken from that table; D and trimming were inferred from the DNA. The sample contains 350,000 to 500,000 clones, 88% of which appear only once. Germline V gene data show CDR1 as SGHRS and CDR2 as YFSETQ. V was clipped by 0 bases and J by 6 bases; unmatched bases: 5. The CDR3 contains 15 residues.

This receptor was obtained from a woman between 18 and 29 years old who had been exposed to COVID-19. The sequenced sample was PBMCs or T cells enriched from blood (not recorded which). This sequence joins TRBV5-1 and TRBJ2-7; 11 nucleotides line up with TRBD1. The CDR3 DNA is TGCGCCAGCAGCTTGGACCCGGGACAGGGGGGCGAGCAGTACTTC. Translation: CASSLDPGQGGEQYF.